The 18 T cell receptor beta chains listed next were all sequenced from one sample in a study of blood T cells in healthy people across ages (dated by TCRdb to between 2014 and 2017). Libraries were prepared through 5' RACE. The sequencer listed for this sample is Illumina HiSeq 2500. A second roughly 6 to 11 cycle PCR used a sample-barcoded 5' primer and a J-beta primer mix. TCRdb's own reprocessing of the public reads used fastp at Q25 and MiXCR and kept productive beta chains. Each entry merges the rows of one CDR3 protein and shows their most common DNA and genes. Counted in this sample were roughly 800,000 distinct CDR3 sequences; roughly 53% of them appeared once. The ten largest clones capture approximately 40% of the sample. What was sequenced was blood. The receptors come from an elderly man in good health.

The table lists this clonotype with a few counts. This sequence joins TRBV7-6 and TRBJ1-5, with D unclear. This CDR3 region has 14 residues. The V gene's germline CDR1 is SGHVS and CDR2 FNYEAQ. V was trimmed by 2 bases and J by 4 bases, leaving 9 bases between them. CDR3 in amino acids: CASSLWGGNQPQHF. The CDR3 DNA follows: TGTGCCAGCAGCTTATGGGGAGGGAATCAGCCCCAGCATTTT.

This clonotype was seen a few times. CDR3: CASSTALGGANVLTF. DNA for the CDR3: TGTGCCAGCAGCACCGCCCTCGGTGGGGCCAACGTCCTGACTTTC. The chain combines TRBV9 with TRBJ2-6; no clear D. The CDR3 loop spans 15 amino acids. CDR1 is SGDLS, CDR2 YYNGEE, per germline. Trimming shortened V by 4 bases and J by 3 bases, and 11 bases separated the two germline ends.

This chain uses TRBV5-1 with TRBJ2-1, with 8 nucleotides matching TRBD2. V dropped 0 bases and J dropped 8; count of bases not matched to a gene: 7. This CDR3 spans 15 amino acids. Germline-derived CDR1 and CDR2 are SGHRS and YFSETQ. CDR3 DNA: TGCGCCAGCAGCTTGGACGGGACTAGGTTTGATGAGCAGTTCTTC. This sequence encodes CASSLDGTRFDEQFF. The complete variable domain, with remaining parts taken from reference TRBV5-1 and TRBJ2-1, reads KAGVTQTPRYLIKTRGQQVTLSCSPISGHRSVSWYQQTPGQGLQFLFEYFSETQRNKGNFPGRFSGRQFSNSRSEMNVSTLELGDSALYLCASSLDGTRFDEQFFGPGTRLTVL.

In this sample, this clonotype turned up a few times. The rearrangement links TRBV3-1 to TRBJ2-5; 10 positions match TRBD2. CDR3 length: 16 residues. Germline values: CDR1 LGHDT, CDR2 YNNKEL (reference sequence). V was pared by 0 bases and J by 6 bases, with 7 bases of the junction left unmatched. In DNA, the CDR3 is TGTGCCAGCAGCCAAGAGAAGGCTAGCGGGAGACAGACCCAGTACTTC. This encodes CASSQEKASGRQTQYF.

The chain combines TRBV27 with TRBJ2-3; 11 bases map to TRBD2. CDR1 is MNHEY, CDR2 SMNVEV, per germline (reference sequence). The CDR3 extends over 16 amino acids. The V segment lost 4 bases and the J segment 14 bases; nucleotides outside the gene matches: 17. The CDR3: CASSSDLAGGDRYAYF. The CDR3 DNA is TGTGCCAGCAGTTCGGACCTAGCGGGAGGCGACAGATACGCGTATTTT.

The chain carries TRBV5-1 and TRBJ2-6; TRBD2 aligns across 9 bases. V lost 0 bases, J lost 4 bases, and 5 bases stayed unmatched. Germline CDR1 SGHRS, CDR2 YFSETQ. The CDR3 extends over 17 amino acids. This CDR3 reads CASSLGYLAGGANVLTF. The CDR3 DNA sequence: TGCGCCAGCAGCTTGGGGTATCTAGCGGGAGGGGCCAACGTCCTGACTTTC.

This clonotype was seen a few times. The chain uses TRBV11-2 and TRBJ2-3; the match to TRBD2 covers 7 bases. CDR3 length equals 16 residues. Trimming at V came to 1 base and at J to 6 bases, leaving 10 bases not matched to a gene. Germline V gene data show CDR1 as SGHAT and CDR2 as FQNNGV. The CDR3 loop reads CASSLVPAGRPDTQYF. CDR3 DNA: TGTGCCAGCAGCTTAGTTCCAGCGGGGCGTCCTGATACGCAGTATTTT. Complete variable domain (other parts from reference TRBV11-2 and TRBJ2-3): EAGVAQSPRYKIIEKRQSVAFWCNPISGHATLYWYQQILGQGPKLLIQFQNNGVVDDSQLPKDRFSAERLKGVDSTLKIQPAKLEDSAVYLCASSLVPAGRPDTQYFGPGTRLTVL.

This clonotype was detected only a few times. The gene calls are TRBV29-1 and TRBJ2-7, with TRBD1 matching 12 bases. Germline assignment: CDR1 SQVTM and CDR2 ANQGSEA. The CDR3 runs to 17 residues. V lost 4 bases to trimming and J lost 2 bases; unmatched junction nucleotides: 12. The CDR3 region has the DNA TGCAGCGTTGTCCCCGGGACAGGGGGCCGAAAAACCTACGAGCAGTACTTC. This codes for CSVVPGTGGRKTYEQYF.

The chain links TRBV9 to TRBJ2-7; TRBD1 might be the D (6 bases). V was cut by 4 bases and J by 2 bases, with 16 bases left in between. This CDR3 has 15 residues. In germline, CDR1 is SGDLS, CDR2 YYNGEE. In DNA, the CDR3 is TGTGCCAGCAGCCCCTCCCAGGACAGCCCCTACGAGCAGTACTTC. Its translation: CASSPSQDSPYEQYF. The full variable domain, with the rest looked up from reference TRBV9 and TRBJ2-7, is DSGVTQTPKHLITATGQRVTLRCSPRSGDLSVYWYQQSLDQGLQFLIQYYNGEERAKGNILERFSAQQFPDLHSELNLSSLELGDSALYFCASSPSQDSPYEQYFGPGTRLTVT.

This clonotype has at least ten counts. The chain is built from TRBV20-1 and TRBJ2-1, with D tentatively TRBD2 (5 bases). The CDR3 is made up of 16 amino acids. Germline loops: CDR1 DFQATT, CDR2 SNEGSKA (reference sequence). The V and J ends lost 0 bases and 4 bases respectively, with 16 bases between them. CDR3 in amino acids: CSARDPARGLYNEQFF. The DNA of the CDR3 is TGCAGTGCTAGAGATCCGGCTCGAGGGTTATACAATGAGCAGTTCTTC.

This clonotype was counted a few times. The chain combines TRBV7-2 with TRBJ2-5, with TRBD1 as a possible D gene (5 bases). The end of the DNA aligns better with TRBJ2-7, so the J call may be wrong. Germline CDR1 reads SGHTA; CDR2 reads FQGNSA. The CDR3 loop spans 12 amino acids. The CDR3 nucleotides read TGTGCCAGCAGCGTCAGGGTTCACGAGCAGTACTTC. Amino acids: CASSVRVHEQYF.

The table lists this clonotype with a few counts. The rearrangement links TRBV27 to TRBJ1-2, with D hard to call. V was trimmed by 6 bases and J by 3 bases, leaving 8 bases between them. CDR1 and CDR2 (germline): MNHEY, SMNVEV (reference sequence). CDR3 length: 12 amino acids. Here the CDR3 DNA reads TGTGCCAGCAGGCATTTGGACTATGGCTACACCTTC. This encodes CASRHLDYGYTF.

This clonotype occurred a few times. Its ends do not fully match the called genes, so a read error is possible. The chain couples TRBV20-1 to TRBJ2-7; D is uncertain. The CDR3 loop spans 12 amino acids. CDR1 and CDR2 from the germline V gene are DFQATT and SNEGSKA (reference sequence). This CDR3 reads CSASPFSHEQYF. As DNA, the CDR3 is TGCAGTGCTAGCCCCTTCTCCCACGAGCAGTACTTC.

Of note for this clonotype: A read error may explain this, as a much larger clone is one base away. The V gene is TRBV6-5, the J gene TRBJ1-2; TRBD1 is a possible D gene (5 bases). CDR1 MNHEY and CDR2 SVGAGI come from the germline V gene. The CDR3 covers 14 residues. V lost 2 bases, J lost 4 bases, and 11 bases lay in between. CDR3 sequence reads: CASSYMGDGYGYTF. DNA of the CDR3: TGTGCCAGCAGTTACATGGGGGATGGCTATGGCTACACCTTC.

This sequence joins TRBV7-2 and TRBJ1-1; no reliable D call. Per germline, CDR1 SGHTA and CDR2 FQGNSA. CDR3 size: 15 residues. Trimming took off 5 bases at V and 6 bases at J, with 19 bases between the two ends. The CDR3: CASSVKIQTWAEAFF. In nucleotides, the CDR3 is TGTGCCAGCAGCGTCAAGATACAGACATGGGCTGAAGCTTTCTTT.

The chain recombines TRBV3-1 with TRBJ1-6; D gene unclear. There are 13 residues in the CDR3. The ends were cut back, 1 base at V and 8 bases at J, with 6 bases in the middle. CDR1 is LGHDT, CDR2 YNNKEL, per germline (reference sequence). In DNA form, the CDR3 reads TGTGCCAGCAGCCAAGTACCGGATTCACCCCTCCACTTT. It specifies CASSQVPDSPLHF.

The sample holds a few counts of this clonotype. The chain links TRBV25-1 to TRBJ2-5, with a weak D call TRBD2 (6 bases). The J call may not be correct, given that the DNA end is closer to TRBJ2-7. The V gene's germline CDR1 is MGHDK and CDR2 SYGVNS. The CDR3 loop spans 16 amino acids. CDR3 sequence (DNA): TGTGCCAGCAGTGCCCCGGGACTCCGGGCTTTATACGAGCAGTACTTC. This sequence encodes CASSAPGLRALYEQYF.

In its sample, this clonotype was seen a few times. This rearrangement joins TRBV7-2 to TRBJ2-4; 7 bases line up with TRBD2. The CDR3 sequence is 17 residues long. Germline V gives CDR1 SGHTA, CDR2 FQGNSA. The ends lost 4 bases at V and 2 bases at J; junction bases unmatched: 11. The CDR3 sequence is CASSSPLGGSSKNIQYF. CDR3 coding DNA: TGTGCCAGCAGCTCACCCCTGGGCGGGAGTTCCAAAAACATTCAGTACTTC.